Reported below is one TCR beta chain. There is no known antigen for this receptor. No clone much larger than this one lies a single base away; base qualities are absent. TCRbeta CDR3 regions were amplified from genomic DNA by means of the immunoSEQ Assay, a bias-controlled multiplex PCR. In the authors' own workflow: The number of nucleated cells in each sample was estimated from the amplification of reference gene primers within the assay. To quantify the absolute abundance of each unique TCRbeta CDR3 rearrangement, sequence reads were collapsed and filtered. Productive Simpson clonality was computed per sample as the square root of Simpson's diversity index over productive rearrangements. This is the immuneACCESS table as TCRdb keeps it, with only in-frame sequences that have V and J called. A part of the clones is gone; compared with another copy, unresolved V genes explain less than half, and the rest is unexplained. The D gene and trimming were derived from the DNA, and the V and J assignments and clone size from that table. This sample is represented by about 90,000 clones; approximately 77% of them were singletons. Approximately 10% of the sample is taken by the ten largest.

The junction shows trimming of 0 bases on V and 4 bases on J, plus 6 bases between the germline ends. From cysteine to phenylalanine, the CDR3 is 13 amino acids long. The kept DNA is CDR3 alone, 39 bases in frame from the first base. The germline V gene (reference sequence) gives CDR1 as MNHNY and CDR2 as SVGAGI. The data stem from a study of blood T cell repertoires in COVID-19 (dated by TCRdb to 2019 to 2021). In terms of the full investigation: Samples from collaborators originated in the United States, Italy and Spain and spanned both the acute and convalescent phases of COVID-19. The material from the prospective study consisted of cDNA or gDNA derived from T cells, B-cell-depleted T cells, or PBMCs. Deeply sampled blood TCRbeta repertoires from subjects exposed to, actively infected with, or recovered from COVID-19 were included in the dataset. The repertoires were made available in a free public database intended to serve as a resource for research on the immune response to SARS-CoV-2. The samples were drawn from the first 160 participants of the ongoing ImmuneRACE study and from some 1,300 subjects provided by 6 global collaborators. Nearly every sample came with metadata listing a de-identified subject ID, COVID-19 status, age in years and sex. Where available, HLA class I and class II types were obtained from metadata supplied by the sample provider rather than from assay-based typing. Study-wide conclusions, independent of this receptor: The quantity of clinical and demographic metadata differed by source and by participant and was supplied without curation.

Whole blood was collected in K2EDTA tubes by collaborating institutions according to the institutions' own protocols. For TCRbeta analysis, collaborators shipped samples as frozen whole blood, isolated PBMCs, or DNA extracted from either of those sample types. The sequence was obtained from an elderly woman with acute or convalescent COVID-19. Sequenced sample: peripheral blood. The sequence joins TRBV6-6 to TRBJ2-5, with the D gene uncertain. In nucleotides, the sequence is TGTGCCAGCAGTTACTCGAACAGAGAGACCCAGTACTTC. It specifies CASSYSNRETQYF.